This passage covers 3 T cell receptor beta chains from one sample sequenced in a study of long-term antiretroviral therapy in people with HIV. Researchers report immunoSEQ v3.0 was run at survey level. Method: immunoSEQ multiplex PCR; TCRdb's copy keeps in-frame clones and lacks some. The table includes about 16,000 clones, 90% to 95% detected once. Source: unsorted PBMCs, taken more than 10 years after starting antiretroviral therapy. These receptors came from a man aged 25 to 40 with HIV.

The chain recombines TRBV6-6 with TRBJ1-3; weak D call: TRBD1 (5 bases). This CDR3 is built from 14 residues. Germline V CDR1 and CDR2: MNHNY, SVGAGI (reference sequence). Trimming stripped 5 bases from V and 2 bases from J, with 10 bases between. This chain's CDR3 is CASSPGTAGNTIYF. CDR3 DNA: TGTGCCAGCAGTCCCGGGACGGCTGGAAACACCATATATTTT.

CDR3 amino acids: CASSPQINEKLFF. CDR3 DNA sequence: TGCGCCAGCAGCCCACAGATTAATGAAAAACTGTTTTTT. The chain joins TRBV5-1 to TRBJ1-4; D unclear. Trimming pared 4 bases from V and 4 bases from J, leaving 8 bases between. CDR1 is SGHRS, CDR2 YFSETQ, per germline. The CDR3 runs 13 residues.

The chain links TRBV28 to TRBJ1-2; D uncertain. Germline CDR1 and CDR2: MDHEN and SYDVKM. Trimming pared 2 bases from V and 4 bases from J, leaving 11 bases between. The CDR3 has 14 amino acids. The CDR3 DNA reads TGTGCCAGCAGTTTAGAGAGCGGAGTCTATGGCTACACCTTC. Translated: CASSLESGVYGYTF.